A selection of T cell receptor beta chains follows, all from one sample in a study of blood T cell repertoires in COVID-19. Method: immunoSEQ multiplex PCR; TCRdb's copy keeps in-frame clones and lacks some. The data contain 210,000 or so clones, roughly 90% of them singletons. Sequencing was performed on peripheral blood. These receptors were obtained from a man in his forties with acute or convalescent COVID-19. Both conserved end residues are trimmed from each CDR3. A D gene is named only where the DNA matches it firmly.

V	D	J	CDR3
TRBV2	NA	TRBJ1-5	ASRGGFEPQH
TRBV7-8	NA	TRBJ1-2	ASSLDDSNYGYT
TRBV6-5	NA	TRBJ1-1	ASSYRGINTEAF
TRBV6-6	TRBD1	TRBJ2-3	ASSLRQGLSPDTQY
TRBV30	NA	TRBJ1-2	AWSGGTLGYT
TRBV6-5	TRBD1	TRBJ1-1	ASSSPNRGMNTEAF
TRBV5-1	TRBD1	TRBJ1-2	ASRDPGGGNGYT
TRBV5-4	NA	TRBJ2-7	ASSLAASRNEQY
TRBV6-5	NA	TRBJ2-7	ASSYSSGGTYEQY
TRBV11-2	NA	TRBJ1-5	ASSSGANQPQH
TRBV4-1	NA	TRBJ1-5	ASSQGEEPQH
TRBV10-1	NA	TRBJ2-5	ASSPLGPKSETQY
TRBV2	TRBD2	TRBJ2-3	ASSVFAGGPGDTQY
TRBV7-2	TRBD2	TRBJ2-1	ASSPGTSANEQF
TRBV7-2	NA	TRBJ1-2	ASSLAEGTASGYT
TRBV2	NA	TRBJ1-1	ASSERTDSAF
TRBV5-1	TRBD1	TRBJ1-6	ASSLEAGGISPLH
TRBV6-5	TRBD1	TRBJ1-2	ASTPTGVNYGYT
TRBV5-1	NA	TRBJ1-4	ASSAAGYEKLF
TRBV30	NA	TRBJ2-7	ACVWGPFEQY
TRBV7-2	NA	TRBJ1-6	ASSPGVSNSPLH
TRBV11-3	NA	TRBJ2-7	ASSAGQSYEQY
TRBV4-3	NA	TRBJ1-2	ASSQDITGPHYGYT
TRBV5-1	NA	TRBJ2-1	ASSLGTGSYNEQF
TRBV13	TRBD2	TRBJ2-1	ASSPRSGLAARSYNEQF
TRBV7-9	TRBD2	TRBJ2-3	ASSEGLAADTQY
TRBV5-4	TRBD2	TRBJ2-7	ASSRAGGGDLYEQY
TRBV5-4	TRBD2	TRBJ2-5	ASSNPSGGALETQY
TRBV19	TRBD1	TRBJ1-4	ASSIKGATEKLF
TRBV5-1	TRBD1	TRBJ2-3	ASADRATSTDTQY
TRBV5-6	TRBD1	TRBJ1-4	ASSLKDRGNEKLF
TRBV24-1	NA	TRBJ2-3	ATSAPSPGSTDTQY
TRBV30	TRBD2	TRBJ2-1	AYGGLAGGFQNEQF
TRBV6-5	TRBD1	TRBJ2-5	ASSFDRVRETQY
TRBV10-3	TRBD1	TRBJ2-3	AISDSGTGSDTQY
TRBV6-5	NA	TRBJ1-1	ASSLRYLGEAF
TRBV19	TRBD1	TRBJ2-7	ATTGQLYEQY
TRBV30	TRBD1	TRBJ1-4	AWIPRTGKKLF
TRBV18	NA	TRBJ1-2	ASSPKSSSSYT
TRBV30	NA	TRBJ2-7	AWRVTGEQY
TRBV19	NA	TRBJ2-2	ASSLGGTGELF
TRBV6-5	TRBD1	TRBJ1-6	ASTGQGGNNSPLH
TRBV2	NA	TRBJ2-7	AMLTGQSYEQY
TRBV5-6	TRBD1	TRBJ1-5	ASSPRDREGAQH
TRBV3-1/TRBV3-2	NA	TRBJ2-5	ASSQGERGLETQY
TRBV5-1	TRBD2	TRBJ2-7	ASSGGTSAYEQY
TRBV4-2	NA	TRBJ1-1	ASSQRRGGSMNTEAF
TRBV3-1/TRBV3-2	NA	TRBJ1-2	ASSQDGGQRKYGYT
TRBV6-2/TRBV6-3	NA	TRBJ2-7	ASCRLDSSFPASYEQY
TRBV29-1	TRBD1	TRBJ1-1	SVGQGASTEAF
TRBV4-1	TRBD1	TRBJ2-6	ASSQRDNRDRVVGANVLT